Only a few counts were recorded for the clone carrying this T cell receptor beta chain. This specimen comes from a study of blood T cells in healthy people across ages. The V gene's germline CDR1 is SQVTM and CDR2 ANQGSEA. The CDR3 is 13 amino acids. Unmatched junction bases numbered 4, after V lost 3 bases and J lost 2 bases. For the second PCR, which ran for roughly 6 to 12 cycles, a sample-barcoded 5' primer and a J-beta primer mix were used. MiXCR was run by TCRdb on the 5' RACE reads, yielding one entry per CDR3 protein. The table lists approximately 880,000 distinct CDR3 sequences, around 48% of them singletons, with around 15% in the top ten.

J is TRBJ2-7 and V is TRBV29-1; 7 positions agree with TRBD1. This sequence originates from a man younger than 40 in good health. What was sequenced was blood. CDR3 loop: CSVDAQGPYEQYF. Written as DNA, the CDR3 is TGCAGCGTTGACGCACAGGGGCCCTACGAGCAGTACTTC.